One T cell receptor (beta chain) is described in this entry. The V gene lost 4 bases and the J gene lost 2 bases, with 18 bases spanning the gap. Per the germline V gene, CDR1 is SGHVS and CDR2 is FQNEAQ. CDR3 size: 18 residues. Enrolled through a virtual design, the participants were between roughly 18 and 90 years of age and came from 24 US areas. Which cohort a participant joined came from the clinical history participants gave. This entry belongs to a study of blood T cell repertoires in COVID-19. Profiling relied on immunoSEQ multiplex PCR, and the TCRdb table lists in-frame clones only, not all of them. This table has about 170,000 clones, approximately 82% appearing once.

This receptor was taken from a woman aged 50 to 65 in a cohort exposed to, infected with or recovered from COVID-19 (not recorded which). The chain combines TRBV7-8 with TRBJ1-6; tentative D call: TRBD1 (6 bases). The sample comprised PBMCs or T cells enriched from blood (not recorded which). The CDR3 sequence: CASSSSRRTETYNSPLHF. CDR3 nucleotide sequence: TGTGCCAGCAGCTCCTCGAGAAGGACAGAAACCTATAATTCACCCCTCCACTTT.